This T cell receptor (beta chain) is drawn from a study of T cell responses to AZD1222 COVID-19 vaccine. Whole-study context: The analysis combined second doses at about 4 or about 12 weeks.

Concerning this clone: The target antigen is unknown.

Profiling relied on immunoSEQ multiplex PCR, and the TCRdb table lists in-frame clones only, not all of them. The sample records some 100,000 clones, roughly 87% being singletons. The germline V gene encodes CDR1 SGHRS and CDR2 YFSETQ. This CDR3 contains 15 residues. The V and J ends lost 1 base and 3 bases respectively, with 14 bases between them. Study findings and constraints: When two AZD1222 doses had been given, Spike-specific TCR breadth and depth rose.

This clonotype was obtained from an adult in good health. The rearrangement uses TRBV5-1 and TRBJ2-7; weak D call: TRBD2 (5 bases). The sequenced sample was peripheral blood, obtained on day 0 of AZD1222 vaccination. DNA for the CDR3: TGCGCCAGCAGCTTGTTAACATCGGGAATCTACGAGCAGTACTTC. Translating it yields CASSLLTSGIYEQYF.